Listed here is a single T cell receptor beta chain. What it binds is not known. The CDR3 totals 15 residues. Per germline, CDR1 MGHRA and CDR2 YSYEKL. Trimming took 0 bases from V and 4 from J, leaving 13 bases between them. The sample belongs to a study of cytomegalovirus exposure and HLA in healthy donors. The study ran its PCR with 60 Vbeta and 13 Jbeta primers. Clones were sequenced by immunoSEQ multiplex PCR, and TCRdb holds only the in-frame ones, with some missing. The sample holds 150,000 or so clones, roughly 85% seen once. Findings of the study overall: Presence/absence analyses assumed roughly uniform sequencing depth across donors. Prior analysis indicated that the majority of TCR beta V segments exhibited productivity approximately 87% or approximately 30% of the time.

Sequencing was carried out using PBMCs. This clonotype originated in a young man in good health and CMV-seropositive. The rearrangement joins TRBV4-1 to TRBJ2-7; possible D gene TRBD2, 5 bases. The CDR3 reads CASSQDSRTGYEQYF. As DNA, the CDR3 is TGCGCCAGCAGCCAAGATTCTCGGACGGGGTACGAGCAGTACTTC.